This T cell receptor beta chain was identified in a study of lymphopenia after photon versus proton radiotherapy (dated by TCRdb to about 2019). About the full investigation: The study compared the immunological effects of photon versus proton radiation therapy in patients with gastrointestinal tumors who developed high-grade lymphopenia. The roughly 20 patients in the cohort had gastrointestinal tumors, were treated with either photon or proton therapy, and subsequently developed lymphopenia. The study aimed to characterize how the two radiation modalities differ in their impact on the immune system.

About this clone: What this receptor recognizes is not known. Base-call qualities are not available, and no considerably larger clone is one nucleotide away.

Broader findings and caveats from the paper: The survival association was examined only in patients who died, and the authors described better survival with proton therapy as a possibility, not as a demonstrated result. After the lymphocyte count nadir, repertoires from photon-treated patients showed oligoclonal expansion, particularly of CD8+ Temra cells, and this expansion drove the decline in diversity. Relative stability during treatment was observed in proton-treated patients, whereas loss of naive T cells and TCR diversity and gain of effector/memory populations were observed in photon-treated patients. Across the cohort, among patients who died, a greater drop in TCR diversity after the nadir was inversely correlated with overall survival time.

Trimming at the junction amounts to 10 bases on V and 4 bases on J, and the germline ends lie 19 bases apart. There are 14 amino acids in the CDR3, from cysteine to phenylalanine inclusive. Of all the DNA, just the CDR3 is kept, 42 bases in frame from base 1. Looking up the germline V gene (reference sequence) yields CDR1 SEHNR and CDR2 FQNEAQ. The library relied on the immunoSEQ multiplex PCR assay. T cell repertoires were profiled by deep sequencing of rearranged TCR beta loci, alongside multiparametric flow cytometry. The immuneACCESS repertoire file appears here via TCRdb, limited to in-frame rearrangements. These files lack a portion of the clones; in checked studies, under half of the deficit traces to unresolved V genes, and the cause of the others is not known. This sample holds roughly 8,300 clones; about 91% were observed only once. Jointly, the top ten make up 20% to 25% of the sample.

The source of this sequence is a man of 80 years or more with cholangiocarcinoma. Recombination linked TRBV7-9 to TRBJ1-1, with no D gene named confidently. The source material was peripheral blood, sampled from a patient treated with photon-based radiotherapy. The CDR3 amino acid sequence is: CATRTGLMGTEAFF. The nucleotide sequence reads as follows: TGTGCCACACGGACTGGCCTGATGGGCACTGAAGCTTTCTTT. The reference TRBV7-9 and TRBJ1-1 proteins fill in what lies around the CDR3, so the full variable domain reads DTGVSQNPRHKITKRGQNVTFRCDPISEHNRLYWYRQTLGQGPEFLTYFQNEAQLEKSRLLSDRFSAERPKGSFSTLEIQRTEQGDSAMYLCATRTGLMGTEAFFGQGTRLTVV.